The 2 T cell receptor beta chains listed next were all sequenced from one sample in a study of blood T cell repertoires in COVID-19. Clones were sequenced by immunoSEQ multiplex PCR, and TCRdb holds only the in-frame ones, with some missing. The table records over 70,000 clones, approximately 85% of them present only once. The sample comprised peripheral blood. Receptors were obtained from a man aged 55-75 years with COVID-19, enrolled during active disease.

The chain joins TRBV4-1 to TRBJ1-1; TRBD1 aligns across 7 bases. The CDR3 contains 14 residues. V was clipped by 6 bases and J by 3 bases; unmatched bases: 7. Germline-derived CDR1 and CDR2 are MGHRA and YSYEKL. The CDR3 reads CASSPRQGHTEAFF. The CDR3 region has the DNA TGCGCCAGCAGTCCCAGACAGGGACACACTGAAGCTTTCTTT.

The gene calls are TRBV6-5 and TRBJ1-2, with TRBD1 matching 8 bases. The CDR3 covers 15 residues. Germline CDR1 and CDR2: MNHEY and SVGAGI. V lost 2 bases to trimming and J lost 4 bases; unmatched junction nucleotides: 6. In nucleotides, the CDR3 is TGTGCCAGCAGTTACAACGACAGGGGCGGCTATGGCTACACCTTC. This codes for CASSYNDRGGYGYTF.